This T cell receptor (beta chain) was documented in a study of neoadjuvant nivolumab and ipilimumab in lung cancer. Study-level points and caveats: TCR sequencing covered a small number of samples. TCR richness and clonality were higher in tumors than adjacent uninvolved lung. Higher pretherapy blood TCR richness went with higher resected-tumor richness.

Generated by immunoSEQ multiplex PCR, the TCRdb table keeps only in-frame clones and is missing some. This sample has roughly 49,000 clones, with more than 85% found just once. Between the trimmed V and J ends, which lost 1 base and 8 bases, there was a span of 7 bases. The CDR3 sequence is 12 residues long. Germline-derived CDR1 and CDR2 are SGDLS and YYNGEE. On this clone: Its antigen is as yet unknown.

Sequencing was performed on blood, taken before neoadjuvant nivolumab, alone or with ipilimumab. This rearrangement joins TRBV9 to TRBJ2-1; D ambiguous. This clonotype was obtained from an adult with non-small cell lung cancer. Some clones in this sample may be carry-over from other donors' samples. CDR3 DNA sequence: TGTGCCAGCAGCGTAACCGGCTATGAGCAGTTCTTC. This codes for CASSVTGYEQFF.